The 14 T cell receptor beta chains reported below all come from one sample, sequenced in a study of T cell changes during pregnancy in multiple sclerosis. The protocol was immunoSEQ multiplex PCR, while the TCRdb copy is restricted to in-frame clones and leaves out a portion. The sample contains 35,000 to 45,000 clones, 90% of which appear only once. Sequenced material: peripheral blood, taken in the second trimester of pregnancy. These receptors all stem from a female donor in good health, enrolled as a control in a pregnancy study.

CDR3 sequence: CASSLGGGTYGYTF. As DNA, the CDR3 is TGTGCCAGCAGCTTAGGGGGGGGCACCTATGGCTACACCTTC. The chain is built from TRBV7-9 and TRBJ1-2, with D perhaps matching TRBD1 (6 bases). CDR3 length: 14 residues. The V and J ends lost 1 base and 4 bases respectively, with 10 bases between them. The germline V gene has CDR1 SEHNR and CDR2 FQNEAQ (reference sequence).

This clone was seen once. The chain employs TRBV29-1 and TRBJ1-4; D perhaps matches TRBD1 (6 bases). CDR1 is SQVTM and CDR2 is ANQGSEA in the germline V gene. V was shortened by 6 bases and J by 1 base, with 21 bases between the two germline ends. This CDR3 has 17 residues. CDR3 sequence: CSVRVQGFSQTNEKLFF. Written as DNA, the CDR3 is TGCAGCGTCCGGGTACAGGGTTTCTCCCAAACTAATGAAAAACTGTTTTTT.

The chain has TRBV5-1 and TRBJ2-2; 7 nucleotides match TRBD2. The CDR3 is 14 residues long. The V and J ends lost 4 bases and 4 bases, in that order; junction bases with no gene match: 4. Germline CDR1 reads SGHRS; CDR2 reads YFSETQ. DNA for the CDR3: TGCGCCAGCAGCGGGAGGGCGGGCACCGGGGAGCTGTTTTTT. It encodes CASSGRAGTGELFF.

The chain is built from TRBV6-5 and TRBJ1-1, with TRBD1 identical over 8 bases. The CDR3 loop spans 14 amino acids. From germline, CDR1 is MNHEY and CDR2 SVGAGI. Unmatched junction bases numbered 7, after V lost 6 bases and J lost 4 bases. DNA of the CDR3: TGTGCCAGCAGCCTATACAGGGGGTCCACTGAAGCTTTCTTT. It is translated as CASSLYRGSTEAFF.

V and J are TRBV7-8 and TRBJ2-4, with TRBD2 identical over 15 bases. The germline V gene has CDR1 SGHVS and CDR2 FQNEAQ. The CDR3 sequence is 16 residues long. V shed 5 bases and J 9 bases; nucleotides not matched to a gene: 8. The CDR3 DNA sequence: TGTGCCAGCAGCCAAGGACTAGCGGGAGGGCCTGGCATTCAGTACTTC. As protein: CASSQGLAGGPGIQYF. The whole variable domain, filled in from reference TRBV7-8 and TRBJ2-4, reads GAGVSQSPRYKVAKRGQDVALRCDPISGHVSLFWYQQALGQGPEFLTYFQNEAQLDKSGLPSDRFFAERPEGSVSTLKIQRTQQEDSAVYLCASSQGLAGGPGIQYFGAGTRLSVL.

The V and J genes are TRBV7-2 and TRBJ2-7, with D maybe TRBD1 (6 bases). V dropped 8 bases and J dropped 1 base, with 15 bases sitting between them. The CDR3 sequence is 14 residues long. Germline-derived CDR1 and CDR2 are SGHTA and FQGNSA. CDR3 region: CASRRRGGSYEQYF. CDR3 DNA sequence: TGTGCCAGCCGCCGGCGAGGGGGTTCCTACGAGCAGTACTTC.

This chain uses TRBV6-5 with TRBJ2-7, with 11 bases identical to TRBD2. The germline V gene has CDR1 MNHEY and CDR2 SVGAGI. Trimming cost V 6 bases and J 7 bases; bases outside gene matches: 8. This CDR3 contains 14 residues. The DNA of the CDR3 is TGTGCCAGCAGCTCGACTAGCGGGGCTCAGGAGCAGTACTTC. Residues: CASSSTSGAQEQYF.

The V and J genes are TRBV5-1 and TRBJ2-7; 7 bases fit TRBD1. With 0 bases clipped from V and 5 bases from J, the junction kept 11 bases outside the gene matches. Germline loops: CDR1 SGHRS, CDR2 YFSETQ. CDR3 length: 16 amino acids. The CDR3: CASSLGGGGSRNEQYF. CDR3 bases: TGCGCCAGCAGCTTGGGAGGGGGCGGCTCGAGGAACGAGCAGTACTTC.

This clone has only one observation. The rearrangement links TRBV15 to TRBJ2-5, with 10 bases fitting TRBD2. Germline assignment: CDR1 LNHNV and CDR2 YYDKDF (reference sequence). V trimming: 0 bases; J trimming: 5 bases; junction bases outside the gene matches: 6. This CDR3 region has 16 residues. In DNA, the CDR3 is TGTGCCACCAGCAGAGATACGCTAGCGGGAGAGGAGACCCAGTACTTC. Amino acid sequence: CATSRDTLAGEETQYF.

The chain couples TRBV7-2 to TRBJ1-2; 7 bases match TRBD1. The germline V gene has CDR1 SGHTA and CDR2 FQGNSA. Trimming took 6 bases from V and 5 from J; bases not matched to a gene: 6. The CDR3 consists of 13 residues. CDR3 sequence: CASSPGQQYGYTF. CDR3 DNA sequence: TGTGCCAGCAGTCCGGGACAGCAATATGGCTACACCTTC. Filled out from reference TRBV7-2 and TRBJ1-2, the complete variable domain reads GAGVSQSPSNKVTEKGKDVELRCDPISGHTALYWYRQSLGQGLEFLIYFQGNSAPDKSGLPSDRFSAERTGGSVSTLTIQRTQQEDSAVYLCASSPGQQYGYTFGSGTRLTVV.

This sequence joins TRBV6-5 and TRBJ2-7; TRBD2 is a possible D gene (5 bases). V dropped 0 bases and J dropped 0 bases, with 9 bases sitting between them. There are 15 residues in the CDR3. CDR1 and CDR2 from the germline V gene are MNHEY and SVGAGI. In nucleotides, the CDR3 is TGTGCCAGCAGTTACTCAGCGGAAAGCTCCTACGAGCAGTACTTC. Residues: CASSYSAESSYEQYF.

This chain links TRBV5-6 with TRBJ1-2; 7 positions match TRBD1. Germline V CDR1 and CDR2: SGHDT, YYEEEE. The CDR3 is 15 residues long. V gave up 1 base and J gave up 2 bases; unmatched junction bases: 5. The CDR3 DNA is TGTGCCAGCAGCTTGTTTGACAGGGCGAACTATGGCTACACCTTC. Protein: CASSLFDRANYGYTF.

This chain uses TRBV5-1 with TRBJ2-1; TRBD2 matches 8 bases. Trimming at V came to 2 bases and at J to 5 bases, leaving 6 bases not matched to a gene. The CDR3 contains 15 residues. Germline V CDR1 and CDR2: SGHRS, YFSETQ. The CDR3 loop is CASSLIAGMNNEQFF. The CDR3 coding sequence is TGCGCCAGCAGCTTAATAGCGGGGATGAACAATGAGCAGTTCTTC. Drawing the rest from reference TRBV5-1 and TRBJ2-1, the complete variable domain is KAGVTQTPRYLIKTRGQQVTLSCSPISGHRSVSWYQQTPGQGLQFLFEYFSETQRNKGNFPGRFSGRQFSNSRSEMNVSTLELGDSALYLCASSLIAGMNNEQFFGPGTRLTVL.

This chain connects TRBV6-1 to TRBJ1-5; D remains ambiguous. This CDR3 region has 13 residues. V lost 9 bases and J 0 bases, leaving 9 bases between the germline ends. Germline V lookup: CDR1 MNHNS, CDR2 SASEGT. DNA of the CDR3: TGTGCCAGTGCGGGGATTAGCAATCAGCCCCAGCATTTT. The encoded protein is CASAGISNQPQHF.